This T cell receptor (beta chain) originates from a study of response to subunit inactivated influenza vaccine. V shed 2 bases and J shed 5 bases, with 18 bases lying between them. Germline V gives CDR1 DFQATT, CDR2 SNEGSKA (reference sequence). This CDR3 comprises 15 residues. Points from the study as a whole: Each seasonal influenza vaccination, the authors suggested, recruits few new T cells.

Points on this clonotype: Antigen unknown.

TCRdb processed the RT-PCR reads anew with MiXCR; each CDR3 protein has one entry. The sample contains about 540,000 distinct CDR3 sequences, 14% of which appear only once. J is TRBJ2-5 and V is TRBV20-1, with D perhaps TRBD1 or TRBD2 (6 bases each). This clonotype was obtained from a man in his forties or fifties who received an inactivated influenza vaccine. The source was PBMCs from blood, collected about 12 days after vaccination. The CDR3 nucleotides read TGCAGTGCTAGACCTGGGGACGGGGGCCGGGAGACCCAGTACTTC. Amino acid sequence: CSARPGDGGRETQYF.